This T cell receptor (beta chain) emerged from a study of a mutant IDH1 vaccine in newly diagnosed glioma. Study context: Those enrolled had earlier been treated with radiotherapy, temozolomide, or both, mostly both.

The table came from immunoSEQ multiplex PCR; TCRdb's copy has only in-frame clones and leaves some out. The sample consists of about 94,000 clones, about 90% of them appearing once. In the case of this clone: Its target is unknown.

Time point defined: week 47, end of study. The study gave 300 ug of mutant IDH1 20-mer peptide per vaccine dose, with topical imiquimod. CDR3 length: 13 amino acids. The germline V gene encodes CDR1 MNHEY and CDR2 SVGAGI. V was trimmed by 8 bases and J by 0 bases, leaving 11 bases between them. Specimen: PBMCs, collected from a glioma patient whose treatment included an IDH1 peptide vaccine. The V gene is TRBV6-5, the J gene TRBJ2-7; D gene unclear. This receptor was identified in a woman aged 50 to 60 with glioma. The CDR3 coding sequence is TGTGCCAGCTCCTTGGAGACCTCCTACGAGCAGTACTTC. It specifies CASSLETSYEQYF.